This record concerns one T cell receptor beta chain sequence. The antigen remains unidentified. This specimen comes from a study of cytomegalovirus exposure and HLA in healthy donors. Notes on the study in general: In a later analysis, V- and J-gene trimming of beta chains associated with a DCLRE1C missense variant, replicated independently. Earlier results showed most TCR beta V segments being productive about 87% or about 30% of the time. The authors later found HLA-associated TCR beta chains more clonally expanded than equally common others. Several top significant clusters appeared, in a later analysis, to be linked to common viral pathogens.

Amplification used 60 Vbeta primers and 13 Jbeta primers. Sequencing was performed with immunoSEQ multiplex PCR; in TCRdb, only in-frame clones are kept and a portion is missing. Of 74,000 or so clones in the sample, around 75% were seen once. The sample comprised PBMCs. The TCR was taken from a woman aged 35 to 49 in good health and CMV-seronegative.

CDR3 protein: CASSANTGELFF. Written as DNA, the CDR3 is TGCGCCAGCAGTGCTAACACCGGGGAGCTGTTTTTT. The chain is built from TRBV10-1 and TRBJ2-2, with no clear D. This CDR3 is built from 12 residues. CDR1 and CDR2 from the germline V gene are WNHNN and SYGVQD (reference sequence). Trimming shortened V by 4 bases and J by 2 bases, and 2 bases separated the two germline ends.